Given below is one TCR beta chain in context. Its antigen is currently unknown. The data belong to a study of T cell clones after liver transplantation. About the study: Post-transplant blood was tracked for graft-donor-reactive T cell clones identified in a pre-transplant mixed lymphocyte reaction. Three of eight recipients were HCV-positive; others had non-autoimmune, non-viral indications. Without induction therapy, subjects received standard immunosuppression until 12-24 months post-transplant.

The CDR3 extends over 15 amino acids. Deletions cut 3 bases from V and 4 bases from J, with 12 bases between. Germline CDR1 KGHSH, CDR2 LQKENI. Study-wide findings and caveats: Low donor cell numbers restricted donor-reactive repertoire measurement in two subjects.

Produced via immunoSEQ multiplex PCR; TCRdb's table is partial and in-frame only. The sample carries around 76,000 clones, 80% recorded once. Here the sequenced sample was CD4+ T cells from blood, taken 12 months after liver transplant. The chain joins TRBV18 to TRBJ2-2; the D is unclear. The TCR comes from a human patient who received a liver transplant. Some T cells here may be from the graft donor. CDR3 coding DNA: TGTGCCAGCTCACCTACTCCAGAACCCACCGGGGAGCTGTTTTTT. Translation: CASSPTPEPTGELFF.